Presented here are 15 T cell receptor beta chains from one specimen sequenced in a study of CD8 T cells in Susac syndrome. The RNA, about 0.45 to 1 ug, was put through reverse transcription using random hexamers. TCRdb passed the immunoSEQ multiplex PCR reads through MiXCR, listing each CDR3 protein once. The sample consists of about 120,000 distinct CDR3 sequences, 94% of them appearing once. The specimen was CD4+ T cells from PBMCs. The origin of the receptors is a human donor in good health.

The genes are TRBV7-3 and TRBJ2-2, with TRBD2 identical over 11 bases. Germline values: CDR1 SGHTA, CDR2 FQGTGA. V gave up 5 bases and J gave up 7 bases; unmatched junction bases: 3. The CDR3 has 14 residues. The CDR3 nucleotides are TGTGCCAGCAGCCTGGGACTAGCGGTCGGGGAGCTGTTTTTT. The encoded protein is CASSLGLAVGELFF.

This chain uses TRBV3-1 with TRBJ1-2; TRBD1 matches at 8 bases. Losses at the gene ends were 1 base for V and 8 bases for J; bases not matched to a gene: 6. The germline CDR1 and CDR2 sequences are LGHDT and YNNKEL (reference sequence). This CDR3 spans 14 amino acids. As DNA, the CDR3 is TGTGCCAGCAGCCAAGCAGGGGGCAGAGGGGGCTACACCTTC. The encoded protein is CASSQAGGRGGYTF.

The J gene is TRBJ1-2, the V gene TRBV29-1, with D uncertain. CDR3 length: 12 residues. Germline V gives CDR1 SQVTM, CDR2 ANQGSEA. With 2 bases removed from V and 3 bases from J, the gap between germline ends came to 7 bases. The CDR3 region is CSVERRHYGYTF. As DNA, the CDR3 is TGCAGCGTTGAAAGGCGTCACTATGGCTACACCTTC.

The CDR3: CASSKGGGGPGELFF. The DNA for the CDR3 is TGTGCCAGCAGTAAAGGGGGAGGGGGTCCCGGGGAGCTGTTTTTT. The chain links TRBV6-6 to TRBJ2-2; maybe TRBD2 (7 bases). Trimming removed 5 bases from V and 6 bases from J, with 16 bases in between. The CDR3 contains 15 residues. The germline V gene encodes CDR1 MNHNY and CDR2 SVGAGI (reference sequence).

V usage is TRBV23-1 and J usage is TRBJ1-5, with a possible D match to TRBD1 (5 bases). TRBV23-1 is an ORF, with its function uncertain. The CDR3 has 16 residues. V gave up 3 bases and J gave up 4 bases, with 16 bases separating them. CDR3 nucleotides: TGCGCCAGCAGTCATACCAAACCTCAGGGAAATCAGCCCCAGCATTTT. It yields the protein CASSHTKPQGNQPQHF.

The chain uses TRBV5-1 and TRBJ2-1, with 12 nucleotides matching TRBD2. Trimming took 3 bases from V and 2 from J; bases not matched to a gene: 3. The germline V gene encodes CDR1 SGHRS and CDR2 YFSETQ. The CDR3 is 16 residues long. CDR3 amino acids: CASSWGLAGTYNEQFF. In DNA form, the CDR3 reads TGCGCCAGCAGCTGGGGACTAGCGGGCACCTACAATGAGCAGTTCTTC. The entire variable domain, with the rest obtained from reference TRBV5-1 and TRBJ2-1, is as follows: KAGVTQTPRYLIKTRGQQVTLSCSPISGHRSVSWYQQTPGQGLQFLFEYFSETQRNKGNFPGRFSGRQFSNSRSEMNVSTLELGDSALYLCASSWGLAGTYNEQFFGPGTRLTVL.

The chain links TRBV4-1 to TRBJ2-3, with D possibly TRBD2 on 5 matching bases. V lost 0 bases and J 3 bases, leaving 13 bases between the germline ends. This CDR3 has 16 amino acids. CDR1 and CDR2 (germline): MGHRA, YSYEKL. CDR3 sequence (DNA): TGCGCCAGCAGCCAAGAGGCGAGAAGGAGGACAGATACGCAGTATTTT. Protein sequence: CASSQEARRRTDTQYF.

V usage is TRBV2 and J usage is TRBJ2-2, with TRBD1 matching 11 bases. V lost 4 bases, J lost 1 base, and 11 bases stayed unmatched. The CDR3 has 19 residues. Germline V CDR1 and CDR2: SNHLY, FYNNEI. DNA of the CDR3: TGTGCCAGCAGTGCCTCCTGGACAGGGGGCGGAGTGAACACCGGGGAGCTGTTTTTT. Residues: CASSASWTGGGVNTGELFF.

This chain uses TRBV3-1 with TRBJ2-1, with D perhaps TRBD2 (5 bases). Trimming took off 3 bases at V and 8 bases at J, with 8 bases between the two ends. Germline CDR1 is LGHDT and CDR2 is YNNKEL (reference sequence). The CDR3 sequence is 12 residues long. For the CDR3, the DNA is TGTGCCAGCAGCCAGGCCGGGGATGAGCAGTTCTTC. Its translation is CASSQAGDEQFF.

This clonotype appeared a single time. The gene calls are TRBV4-2 and TRBJ1-1; D not resolved. The CDR3 is 15 amino acids. Trimming removed 5 bases at V and 1 base at J, with 14 bases between. Germline V lookup: CDR1 LGHNA, CDR2 YNFKEQ. As DNA, the CDR3 is TGTGCCAGCAGCACCGCGGAAGGTAGGAACACTGAAGCTTTCTTT. It codes for CASSTAEGRNTEAFF.

The chain combines TRBV30 with TRBJ2-2; either TRBD1 or TRBD2 may fit D (5 bases each). Germline CDR1 GTSNPN, CDR2 SVGIG (reference sequence). V was cut by 1 base and J by 6 bases, with 9 bases left in between. The CDR3 has 13 amino acids. The CDR3 sequence: CAWSEGPAGELFF. The CDR3 DNA reads as TGTGCCTGGAGTGAGGGACCCGCCGGGGAGCTGTTTTTT. The full variable domain, with the rest looked up from reference TRBV30 and TRBJ2-2, is SQTIHQWPATLVQPVGSPLSLECTVEGTSNPNLYWYRQAAGRGLQLLFYSVGIGQISSEVPQNLSASRPQDRQFILSSKKLLLSDSGFYLCAWSEGPAGELFFGEGSRLTVL.

This clonotype was seen a few times. V and J are TRBV20-1 and TRBJ2-7; 9 positions agree with TRBD2. This CDR3 comprises 15 residues. V dropped 3 bases and J dropped 0; count of bases not matched to a gene: 6. Germline V lookup: CDR1 DFQATT, CDR2 SNEGSKA (reference sequence). CDR3 in DNA: TGCAGTGCTAGCTCGACTAGCGGAACCTCCTACGAGCAGTACTTC. This gives the protein CSASSTSGTSYEQYF.

The chain employs TRBV10-3 and TRBJ2-3; D perhaps matches TRBD1 (6 bases). The CDR3 length is 16 residues. Looked up from germline, CDR1 is ENHRY and CDR2 is SYGVKD. V was clipped by 4 bases and J by 0 bases, with 14 bases between them. The CDR3 DNA follows: TGTGCCATCAGTGGGGTTGACAGGTCCAGCACAGATACGCAGTATTTT. Its protein product is CAISGVDRSSTDTQYF.

This chain links TRBV2 with TRBJ2-3; 10 bases match TRBD2. Trimming cost V 8 bases and J 2 bases; bases outside gene matches: 7. Germline CDR1 reads SNHLY; CDR2 reads FYNNEI. The CDR3 contains 15 residues. CDR3 nucleotide sequence: TGTGCCAGCGGGGCACTAGCGGGACTCACAGATACGCAGTATTTT. Encoded protein: CASGALAGLTDTQYF.

The gene calls are TRBV3-1 and TRBJ2-7, with D maybe TRBD2 (5 bases). Germline CDR1 reads LGHDT; CDR2 reads YNNKEL (reference sequence). The germline V and J ends were trimmed by 7 bases and 7 bases, with 20 bases remaining between them. The CDR3 is made up of 14 amino acids. DNA for the CDR3: TGTGCCAGCATCCTCAAGACTCCCCGGGAAGAGCAGTACTTC. This codes for CASILKTPREEQYF.